The clone carrying this T cell receptor (beta chain) was counted ten times or more. V shed 4 bases, J shed 2 bases, and the junction held 5 bases outside the gene matches. Germline V gene sequence: CDR1 MNHEY, CDR2 SVGEGT. CDR3 length: 14 residues. Combining iRepertoire HTBI primers with Arm-PCR of CDR3 regions, the authors built TCR beta libraries. MiXCR, run by TCRdb on the multiplex PCR reads, gives a single entry per CDR3 protein. This repertoire shows over 500,000 distinct CDR3 sequences, approximately 15% found once; its top ten account for under 20%. This specimen belongs to a study of regulatory T cells in long-lasting Graves disease. Turning to the study itself: Freshly diagnosed Graves' patients had used antithyroid drugs for under 3 months.

The time point was: newly diagnosed GD, antithyroid drugs for less than 3 months. After RNA was extracted from PBMCs, the TCR library was made from it. Patients were from an endocrinology department in Xi'an, China. Another study also made use of these data, one on T cells in Graves' hyperthyroidism and ophthalmopathy. That work states: Stability of Graves' hyperthyroidism was defined as absent ophthalmopathy progression within 18 months. In the first-round RT-PCR of the TCR CDR3, the HTBI primer set was used.

The rearrangement uses TRBV6-2 or TRBV6-3 and TRBJ2-7, with TRBD1 matching over 7 bases. This specimen was peripheral blood mononuclear cells (PBMCs), taken at new diagnosis, from a patient treated with antithyroid drugs. The sequence derives from a woman younger than 45 with Graves disease. The CDR3 coding sequence is TGTGCCAGCAGTTCCCGGGACAGAGCCTACGAGCAGTACTTC. Translation gives CASSSRDRAYEQYF.